A selection of T cell receptor beta chains follows, all from one sample in a study of PD-1 blockade in classical Hodgkin lymphoma. Libraries were prepared by immunoSEQ multiplex PCR; TCRdb keeps only in-frame clonotypes and omits some of them. The sample carries about 72,000 clones, about 92% recorded once. Material: peripheral blood mononuclear cells (PBMCs), obtained at baseline. The receptors derive from a human donor with classical Hodgkin lymphoma. The CDR3 runs from the conserved cysteine through the conserved F or W.

j_call: TRBJ2-1
v_call: TRBV9
cdr3_aa: CASSVRPGGSYNEQFF

j_call: TRBJ2-7
v_call: TRBV28
cdr3_aa: CASAGTGVSYEQYF

j_call: TRBJ2-3
v_call: TRBV30
cdr3_aa: CAWSKWTGDSWSADTQYF

j_call: TRBJ2-7
v_call: TRBV2
cdr3_aa: CASKETYLSYEQYF

j_call: TRBJ2-6
v_call: TRBV28
cdr3_aa: CASSRQSSGANVLTF

j_call: TRBJ1-1
v_call: TRBV5-1
cdr3_aa: CASSLLANTEAFF

j_call: TRBJ1-2
v_call: TRBV2
cdr3_aa: CASSEVDRANGYTF

j_call: TRBJ1-6
v_call: TRBV4-1
cdr3_aa: CASSQDPGNSPLHF

j_call: TRBJ1-6
v_call: TRBV9
cdr3_aa: CASSAQDSPPNSPLHF

j_call: TRBJ2-5
v_call: TRBV7-3
cdr3_aa: CASRLSGSGQETQYF

j_call: TRBJ1-2
v_call: TRBV6-1
cdr3_aa: CASSEFGFQINYGYTF

j_call: TRBJ2-1
v_call: TRBV29-1
cdr3_aa: CSVDLRDPHHNEQFF

j_call: TRBJ1-1
v_call: TRBV7-9
cdr3_aa: CASRLLKQVNTEAFF

j_call: TRBJ2-1
v_call: TRBV19
cdr3_aa: CASSPRRKLAGGSISYNEQFF

j_call: TRBJ1-3
v_call: TRBV28
cdr3_aa: CASSPRQESSGNTIYF

j_call: TRBJ2-7
v_call: TRBV13
cdr3_aa: CASSHGTSKAYEQYF

j_call: TRBJ1-1
v_call: TRBV6-5
cdr3_aa: CASRPTTGADTEAFF

j_call: TRBJ2-3
v_call: TRBV10-2
cdr3_aa: CASSEPSGSYPDTQYF

j_call: TRBJ1-4
v_call: TRBV4-1
cdr3_aa: CASSQEGQPHAYEKLFF

j_call: TRBJ1-2
v_call: TRBV28
cdr3_aa: CASSPRQGAYGYTF

j_call: TRBJ2-3
v_call: TRBV18
cdr3_aa: CASSPTQPSTDTQYF

j_call: TRBJ1-2
v_call: TRBV7-6
cdr3_aa: CASSPPPGFSNYGYTF

j_call: TRBJ2-5
v_call: TRBV27
cdr3_aa: CASSLRGETQYF

j_call: TRBJ2-5
v_call: TRBV10-3
cdr3_aa: CAISDQETQYF

j_call: TRBJ2-1
v_call: TRBV10-3
cdr3_aa: CAISGGRNNTVSYNEQFF

j_call: TRBJ1-5
v_call: TRBV4-1
cdr3_aa: CASSPLHLGLISNQPQHF

j_call: TRBJ2-7
v_call: TRBV7-6
cdr3_aa: CASSLDREGYEQYF

j_call: TRBJ2-5
v_call: TRBV2
cdr3_aa: CASSEPGRGPQYF

j_call: TRBJ1-4
v_call: TRBV6-6
cdr3_aa: CASSAGGLATNEKLFF

j_call: TRBJ2-1
v_call: TRBV5-1
cdr3_aa: CASSSNSGGAYNEQFF

j_call: TRBJ2-1
v_call: TRBV5-8
cdr3_aa: CASSLRRDRGRNEQFF

j_call: TRBJ2-2
v_call: TRBV10-2
cdr3_aa: CASSIAGNTGELFF

j_call: TRBJ1-1
v_call: TRBV16
cdr3_aa: CASRRENTEAFF

j_call: TRBJ2-2
v_call: TRBV7-9
cdr3_aa: CASSLVAGTNTGELFF

j_call: TRBJ2-2
v_call: TRBV5-1
cdr3_aa: CASSPVVGGELFF